The entry that follows covers one TCR beta chain sequence. The antigen is unknown. This entry is derived from a study of post-analysis software for immune sequencing data. Findings and caveats of the study: Significantly decreased normalized Chao1 diversity was recorded for multiple sclerosis patients relative to controls. Analysis by F measure revealed that same-batch samples clustered strongly together. In patients, about 5 TRBV segments were more frequent than in controls, with TRBV5-6, TRBV5-1 and TRBV20-1 among them.

Sequencing libraries made from TCR beta cDNA carried unique molecular identifiers. Using its own MiXCR run on the PCR reads, TCRdb lists one record per CDR3 protein. The profile shows hundreds of thousands of distinct CDR3 sequences, 59% of them singletons. The CDR3 is 15 residues long. Germline V gene sequence: CDR1 SQVTM, CDR2 ANQGSEA. The germline V and J ends were trimmed by 2 bases and 1 base, with 14 bases remaining between them. The TCR comes from a girl aged 2-10 years with multiple sclerosis. This chain links TRBV29-1 with TRBJ1-1, with D possibly TRBD1 on 6 matching bases. Sample: blood. The CDR3 DNA reads as TGCAGCGTTGAAACGGCAGGGGCGGCGAACACTGAAGCTTTCTTT. Translation gives CSVETAGAANTEAFF.